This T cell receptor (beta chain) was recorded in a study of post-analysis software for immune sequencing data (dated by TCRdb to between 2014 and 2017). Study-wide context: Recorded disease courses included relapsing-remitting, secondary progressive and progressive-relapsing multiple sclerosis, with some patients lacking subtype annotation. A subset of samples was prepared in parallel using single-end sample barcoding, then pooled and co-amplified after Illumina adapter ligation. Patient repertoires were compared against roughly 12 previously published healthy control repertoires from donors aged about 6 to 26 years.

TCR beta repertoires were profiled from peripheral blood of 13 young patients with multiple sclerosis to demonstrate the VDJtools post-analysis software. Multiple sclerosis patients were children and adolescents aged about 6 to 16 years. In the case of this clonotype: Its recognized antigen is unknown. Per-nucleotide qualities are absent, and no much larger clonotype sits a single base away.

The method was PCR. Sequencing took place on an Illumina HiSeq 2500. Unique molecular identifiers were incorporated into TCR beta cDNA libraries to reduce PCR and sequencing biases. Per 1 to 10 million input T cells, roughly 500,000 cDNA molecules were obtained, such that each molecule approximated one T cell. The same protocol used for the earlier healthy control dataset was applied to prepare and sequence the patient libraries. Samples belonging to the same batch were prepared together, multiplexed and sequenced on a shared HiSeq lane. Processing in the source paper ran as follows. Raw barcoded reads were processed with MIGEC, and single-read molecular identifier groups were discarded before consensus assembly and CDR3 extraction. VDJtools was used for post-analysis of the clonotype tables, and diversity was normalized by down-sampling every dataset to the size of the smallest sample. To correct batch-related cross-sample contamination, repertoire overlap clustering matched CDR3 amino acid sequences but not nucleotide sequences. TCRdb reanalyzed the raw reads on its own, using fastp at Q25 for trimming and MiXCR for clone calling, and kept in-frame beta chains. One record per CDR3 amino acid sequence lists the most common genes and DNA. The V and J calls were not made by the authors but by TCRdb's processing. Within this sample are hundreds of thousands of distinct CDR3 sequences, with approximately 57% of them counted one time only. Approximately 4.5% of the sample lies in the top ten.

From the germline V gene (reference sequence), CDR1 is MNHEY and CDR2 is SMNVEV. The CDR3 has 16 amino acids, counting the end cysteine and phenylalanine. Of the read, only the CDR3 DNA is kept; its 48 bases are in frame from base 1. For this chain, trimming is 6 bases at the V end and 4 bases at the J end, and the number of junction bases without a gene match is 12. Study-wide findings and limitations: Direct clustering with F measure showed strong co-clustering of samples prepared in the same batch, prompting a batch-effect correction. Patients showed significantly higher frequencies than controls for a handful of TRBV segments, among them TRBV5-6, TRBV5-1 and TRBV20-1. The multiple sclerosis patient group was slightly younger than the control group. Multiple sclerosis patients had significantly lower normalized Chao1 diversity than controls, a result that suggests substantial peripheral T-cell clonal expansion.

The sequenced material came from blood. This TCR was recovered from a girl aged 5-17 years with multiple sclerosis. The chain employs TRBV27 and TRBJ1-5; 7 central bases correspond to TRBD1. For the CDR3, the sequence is CASSRGGVLGNQPQHF. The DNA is TGTGCCAGCAGCAGGGGGGGGGTGCTAGGGAATCAGCCCCAGCATTTT.